The clone carrying this TCR beta chain was seen a single time. This record belongs to a study of blood T cell repertoires in COVID-19. Study-level information: Specimens from acute and convalescent COVID-19 originated in the United States, Italy and Spain. T cells, B-cell-depleted T cells, or PBMCs provided the cDNA or gDNA that served as material.

In the original analysis: Quantification of nucleated cells was approximated via reference gene primer amplification. TCRdb keeps only in-frame clones here, not all; method: immunoSEQ multiplex PCR. The DNA gave D and trimming, while V, J and clone size come from that table. The table has around 300,000 clones, about nine tenths seen once. Germline V lookup: CDR1 LNHDA, CDR2 SQIVND (reference sequence). The CDR3 contains 15 residues. V shed 4 bases and J shed 6 bases, with 16 bases lying between them. While infection was still active, Seattle patients were enrolled and then followed longitudinally. V usage is TRBV19 and J usage is TRBJ2-1; maybe TRBD2 (7 bases). This sequence was found in a woman between 25 and 40 years old with COVID-19, enrolled during active disease. Material for sequencing was peripheral blood. CDR3 sequence: CASSKQGSGGNEQFF. As DNA, the CDR3 is TGTGCCAGTAGTAAACAGGGTTCGGGGGGCAATGAGCAGTTCTTC.